The 30 T cell receptor beta chains below all came from one sample that was sequenced in a study of naive CD8 T cells in extremely preterm neonates. Deliveries were elective term cesareans at roughly 35-42 weeks, with no labor or membrane rupture. Profiled with immunoSEQ multiplex PCR; TCRdb holds only in-frame clones, not every one. In the table there are 8,000 or so clones, about 97% of which are singletons. The source material was naive CD8+ T cells from cord blood. The receptors originated from a newborn in good health.

The genes are TRBV6-6 and TRBJ1-2; D perhaps matches TRBD1 (6 bases). Deletions cut 5 bases from V and 6 bases from J, with 19 bases between. The V gene's germline CDR1 is MNHNY and CDR2 SVGAGI (reference sequence). The CDR3 sequence is 15 residues long. The CDR3 loop reads CASSTLGGDIHGYTF. The CDR3 DNA is TGTGCCAGCAGTACCCTGGGGGGGGACATTCATGGCTACACCTTC.

The V gene is TRBV5-1, the J gene TRBJ1-4; 11 bases map to TRBD1. Trimming cost V 4 bases and J 8 bases; bases outside gene matches: 13. Germline V gene sequence: CDR1 SGHRS, CDR2 YFSETQ. The CDR3 has 17 residues. The CDR3 region has the DNA TGCGCCAGCAGCCCGGACTCCGGGACAGGGGGTGAGGAAAAACTGTTTTTT. It translates to CASSPDSGTGGEEKLFF.

This clone showed up just once. The chain is built from TRBV5-5 and TRBJ1-1; D may be TRBD1 (5 bases). The germline V gene encodes CDR1 SGHKS and CDR2 YYEKEE (reference sequence). This CDR3 contains 14 residues. V lost 1 base, J lost 3 bases, and 10 bases lay in between. CDR3 protein: CASSLFRVDTEAFF. The CDR3 DNA reads TGTGCCAGCAGCTTGTTCAGGGTTGACACTGAAGCTTTCTTT.

The rearrangement links TRBV13 to TRBJ2-7; 7 bases are shared with TRBD2. There are 11 residues in the CDR3. CDR1 is PRHDT, CDR2 FYEKMQ, per germline (reference sequence). V lost 5 bases and J lost 7; bases outside the gene matches: 2. The CDR3 coding sequence is TGTGCCAGCAGCCCAGCGGGGGAGCAGTACTTC. Encoded protein: CASSPAGEQYF.

Remarks on this clone: Additional DNA sequences in this sample encode the identical CDR3. V is TRBV9 and J is TRBJ2-1, with 12 bases matching TRBD2. The CDR3 is 17 residues long. V lost 0 bases, J lost 2 bases, and 3 bases stayed unmatched. Germline V gene lookup returns CDR1 SGDLS and CDR2 YYNGEE. The CDR3 region has the DNA TGTGCCAGCAGCGTAGCTAGCGGGGGGGCTGCCTACAATGAGCAGTTCTTC. Protein: CASSVASGGAAYNEQFF.

The chain links TRBV13 to TRBJ2-1; TRBD1 agrees at 8 bases. The CDR3 runs to 15 residues. J lost 2 bases, V lost 8 bases, and 8 bases had no gene match. Germline V gene sequence: CDR1 PRHDT, CDR2 FYEKMQ (reference sequence). DNA of the CDR3: TGTGCCAGCTCGGACAGGGCGGGAACCTACAATGAGCAGTTCTTC. Translated, it gives CASSDRAGTYNEQFF.

The rearrangement joins TRBV7-9 to TRBJ2-1, with 16 bases that match TRBD2. V shed 5 bases and J 8 bases; nucleotides not matched to a gene: 15. Germline CDR1 is SEHNR and CDR2 is FQNEAQ (reference sequence). The CDR3 length is 19 residues. The CDR3 coding sequence is TGTGCCAGCAGCCTTCTACCGGGACTAGCGGGGGGGCCTGTCGATGAGCAGTTCTTC. This codes for CASSLLPGLAGGPVDEQFF.

The chain links TRBV2 to TRBJ1-2, with TRBD1 as a possible D gene (5 bases). CDR1 is SNHLY and CDR2 is FYNNEI in the germline V gene. The CDR3 length is 13 residues. V was trimmed by 8 bases and J by 0 bases, leaving 10 bases between them. CDR3 in amino acids: CASDPRANYGYTF. Here the CDR3 DNA reads TGTGCCAGCGACCCCAGGGCTAACTATGGCTACACCTTC.

This chain uses TRBV9 with TRBJ2-2, with 11 nucleotides matching TRBD2. The CDR3 has 16 amino acids. The germline CDR1 and CDR2 sequences are SGDLS and YYNGEE. After removal of 3 bases from V and 2 bases from J, the junction contained 3 bases not matched to a gene. CDR3 nucleotides: TGTGCCAGCAGCGCTCTAGCGGGGGGTAACACCGGGGAGCTGTTTTTT. The encoded protein is CASSALAGGNTGELFF.

V and J are TRBV7-3 and TRBJ2-5, with D perhaps matching TRBD2 (7 bases). V lost 3 bases and J lost 1, with 12 bases in between. This CDR3 comprises 15 residues. Germline CDR1 reads SGHTA; CDR2 reads FQGTGA. The CDR3 sequence is CASSLGGGPQETQYF. The CDR3 DNA is TGTGCCAGCAGCTTGGGCGGGGGCCCCCAAGAGACCCAGTACTTC.

The chain combines TRBV4-3 with TRBJ2-3; 10 bases line up with TRBD2. This CDR3 has 17 amino acids. Germline V CDR1 and CDR2: LGHNA, YSLEER. After removal of 1 base from V and 3 bases from J, the junction contained 7 bases not matched to a gene. DNA for the CDR3: TGCGCCAGCAGCCAAGGTCCGGGACTAGCGACAACAGATACGCAGTATTTT. Protein: CASSQGPGLATTDTQYF.

The chain has TRBV7-8 and TRBJ2-1; tentatively, D is TRBD2 (5 bases). The V end was cut by 1 base, the J end by 0 bases, with 10 bases between. Germline V gene data show CDR1 as SGHVS and CDR2 as FQNEAQ. This CDR3 contains 16 residues. The CDR3 is CASSLGRFSSYNEQFF. In nucleotides, the CDR3 is TGTGCCAGCAGCTTAGGGAGGTTTAGCTCCTACAATGAGCAGTTCTTC.

A single count supports this clone. This chain connects TRBV27 to TRBJ2-2, with TRBD2 matching over 12 bases. The CDR3 consists of 13 residues. Germline CDR1 is MNHEY and CDR2 is SMNVEV (reference sequence). V was pared by 7 bases and J by 8 bases, with 2 bases of the junction left unmatched. CDR3 amino acids: CASIGLAGGELFF. In nucleotides, the CDR3 is TGTGCCAGCATAGGACTAGCGGGAGGGGAGCTGTTTTTT.

The rearrangement links TRBV2 to TRBJ2-1; 11 bases align to TRBD2. The CDR3 covers 19 residues. Germline lookup yields CDR1 SNHLY and CDR2 FYNNEI. Losses at the gene ends were 7 bases for V and 6 bases for J; bases not matched to a gene: 20. The CDR3 region is CASTLPTSGAPYTVNEQFF. In nucleotides, the CDR3 is TGTGCCAGCACCCTACCGACTAGCGGGGCGCCTTATACGGTCAATGAGCAGTTCTTC.

The chain employs TRBV5-6 and TRBJ1-1, with TRBD1 as a possible D gene (6 bases). V was clipped by 3 bases and J by 1 base, with 7 bases between them. CDR1 is SGHDT, CDR2 YYEEEE, per germline. This CDR3 is 13 amino acids long. In DNA form, the CDR3 reads TGTGCCAGCAGCTCGACAGGGAACACTGAAGCTTTCTTT. It yields the protein CASSSTGNTEAFF.

The chain carries TRBV11-2 and TRBJ1-2; tentatively, D is TRBD1 (6 bases). CDR1 is SGHAT, CDR2 FQNNGV, per germline. With 1 base removed from V and 2 bases from J, the gap between germline ends came to 11 bases. This CDR3 has 15 residues. CDR3 bases: TGTGCCAGCAGCTTAGGAGGGGGGGTAAACTATGGCTACACCTTC. Translated, it gives CASSLGGGVNYGYTF.

The table lists this clone with a count of one. The genes are TRBV30 and TRBJ2-5, with D tentatively TRBD1 (6 bases). Per germline, CDR1 GTSNPN and CDR2 SVGIG (reference sequence). CDR3 length: 13 residues. Trimming left V 0 bases short and J 5 bases short, with 10 bases between. The CDR3 DNA sequence: TGTGCCTGGAGTGTGGGGGCGGAGGAGACCCAGTACTTC. Translating gives CAWSVGAEETQYF.

This chain links TRBV19 with TRBJ2-2; 11 bases are shared with TRBD2. Germline trimming cut 5 bases from V and 1 base from J; bases unmatched to any gene: 3. Germline CDR1 reads LNHDA; CDR2 reads SQIVND (reference sequence). The CDR3 length is 16 residues. The CDR3, as DNA: TGTGCCAGTAGTCCCGGACTAGCGGGGAACACCGGGGAGCTGTTTTTT. It translates to CASSPGLAGNTGELFF.

The chain has TRBV4-1 and TRBJ2-5; no reliable D call. Germline V CDR1 and CDR2: MGHRA, YSYEKL. This CDR3 has 14 amino acids. V shed 4 bases and J shed 2 bases, with 11 bases lying between them. This CDR3 is CASSLSPVQETQYF. For the CDR3, the DNA is TGCGCCAGCAGCCTAAGCCCGGTACAAGAGACCCAGTACTTC.

The chain has TRBV14 and TRBJ2-7, with D possibly TRBD1 on 5 matching bases. Trimming took off 4 bases at V and 7 bases at J, with 14 bases between the two ends. The CDR3 is 13 residues long. CDR1 is SGHDN and CDR2 is FVKESK in the germline V gene. CDR3 sequence (DNA): TGTGCCAGCAGCCCCGGACACCGCGAGGAGCAGTACTTC. Amino acids: CASSPGHREEQYF. Supplemented by reference TRBV14 and TRBJ2-7, the full variable domain reads EAGVTQFPSHSVIEKGQTVTLRCDPISGHDNLYWYRRVMGKEIKFLLHFVKESKQDESGMPNNRFLAERTGGTYSTLKVQPAELEDSGVYFCASSPGHREEQYFGPGTRLTVT.

Only one count was recorded for this clone. This sequence joins TRBV27 and TRBJ2-7; TRBD2 aligns across 7 bases. CDR3 length equals 15 residues. Per the germline V gene, CDR1 is MNHEY and CDR2 is SMNVEV (reference sequence). V gave up 2 bases and J gave up 0 bases; unmatched junction bases: 4. CDR3 residues: CASSLIGGSSYEQYF. Written as DNA, the CDR3 is TGTGCCAGCAGTTTAATCGGGGGGAGCTCCTACGAGCAGTACTTC.

The V call is TRBV11-2, the J call TRBJ2-7, with TRBD2 matching 7 bases. CDR3 length: 13 residues. The ends lost 5 bases at V and 3 bases at J; junction bases unmatched: 4. CDR1 and CDR2 (germline): SGHAT, FQNNGV. The CDR3 region has the DNA TGTGCCAGCAGCCCCGGGACTATCTACGAGCAGTACTTC. It yields the protein CASSPGTIYEQYF.

The chain is built from TRBV15 and TRBJ2-5; the match to TRBD2 covers 7 bases. The CDR3 consists of 16 residues. The germline CDR1 and CDR2 sequences are LNHNV and YYDKDF (reference sequence). V lost 4 bases and J lost 3; bases outside the gene matches: 11. CDR3 in amino acids: CATSKRHPSGKETQYF. The CDR3 DNA reads as TGTGCCACCAGCAAACGTCACCCTAGCGGTAAAGAGACCCAGTACTTC.

The V gene is TRBV2, the J gene TRBJ2-3, with 9 bases identical to TRBD2. CDR1 and CDR2 (germline): SNHLY, FYNNEI. CDR3 size: 16 residues. Trimming cost V 3 bases and J 6 bases; bases outside gene matches: 10. The CDR3: CASSDEAGGGEDTQYF. The CDR3 DNA is TGTGCCAGCAGTGATGAAGCTGGCGGGGGGGAGGATACGCAGTATTTT.

This clone was seen a single time. V gene TRBV7-3 combines with J gene TRBJ2-3; TRBD2 might be the D (6 bases). CDR3 length: 15 amino acids. Trimming left V 0 bases short and J 0 bases short, with 7 bases between. Looked up from germline, CDR1 is SGHTA and CDR2 is FQGTGA. Here the CDR3 DNA reads TGTGCCAGCAGCTTAACTAGCGGTAGCACAGATACGCAGTATTTT. Protein product: CASSLTSGSTDTQYF. The full variable domain, in which reference TRBV7-3 and TRBJ2-3 provide the parts outside the CDR3, is GAGVSQTPSNKVTEKGKYVELRCDPISGHTALYWYRQSLGQGPEFLIYFQGTGAADDSGLPNDRFFAVRPEGSVSTLKIQRTERGDSAVYLCASSLTSGSTDTQYFGPGTRLTVL.

The chain uses TRBV29-1 and TRBJ2-2; tentatively, D is TRBD1 (5 bases). From germline, CDR1 is SQVTM and CDR2 ANQGSEA. This CDR3 has 13 amino acids. V was cut by 6 bases and J by 1 base, with 9 bases left in between. CDR3 residues: CSVQGGNTGELFF. CDR3 coding DNA: TGCAGCGTCCAGGGTGGGAACACCGGGGAGCTGTTTTTT.

The chain combines TRBV7-6 with TRBJ2-2; D may be TRBD2 (6 bases). CDR1 is SGHVS, CDR2 FNYEAQ, per germline. The CDR3 is 14 residues long. The V and J ends lost 1 base and 6 bases respectively, with 9 bases between them. CDR3 protein: CASSLDAGPGELFF. The CDR3 coding sequence is TGTGCCAGCAGCTTAGATGCGGGGCCCGGGGAGCTGTTTTTT.

J is TRBJ2-5 and V is TRBV7-3; 7 bases fit TRBD2. Unmatched junction bases numbered 11, after V lost 5 bases and J lost 5 bases. In germline, CDR1 is SGHTA, CDR2 FQGTGA. The CDR3 length is 15 residues. The CDR3 region has the DNA TGTGCCAGCAGCCCCGGCTCGACTAGCTGGGAGACCCAGTACTTC. This sequence encodes CASSPGSTSWETQYF.

This chain connects TRBV4-3 to TRBJ2-6; the D gene is possibly TRBD1 (5 bases). Deletions cut 5 bases from V and 1 base from J, with 9 bases between. Germline V CDR1 and CDR2: LGHNA, YSLEER. This CDR3 contains 15 residues. CDR3 region: CASSLRQSGANVLTF. The DNA of the CDR3 is TGCGCCAGCAGCTTAAGACAGTCTGGGGCCAACGTCCTGACTTTC.

V and J are TRBV7-3 and TRBJ2-3; 12 nucleotides line up with TRBD2. The junction had 0 bases not matched to a gene; V was cut back by 4 bases and J by 4 bases. Germline assignment: CDR1 SGHTA and CDR2 FQGTGA. The CDR3 is made up of 14 amino acids. In DNA form, the CDR3 reads TGTGCCAGCAGCTCTAGCGGGGGGGCAGATACGCAGTATTTT. Amino acids: CASSSSGGADTQYF.